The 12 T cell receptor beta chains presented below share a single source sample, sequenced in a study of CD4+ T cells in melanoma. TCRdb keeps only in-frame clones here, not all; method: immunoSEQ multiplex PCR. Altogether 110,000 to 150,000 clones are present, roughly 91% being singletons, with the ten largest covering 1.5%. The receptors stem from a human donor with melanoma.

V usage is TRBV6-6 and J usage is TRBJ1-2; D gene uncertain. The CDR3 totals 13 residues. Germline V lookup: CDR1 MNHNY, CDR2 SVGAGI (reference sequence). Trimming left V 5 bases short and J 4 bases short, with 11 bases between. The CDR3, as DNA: TGTGCCAGCAGTCGTACTCCAGGCTATGGCTACACCTTC. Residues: CASSRTPGYGYTF.

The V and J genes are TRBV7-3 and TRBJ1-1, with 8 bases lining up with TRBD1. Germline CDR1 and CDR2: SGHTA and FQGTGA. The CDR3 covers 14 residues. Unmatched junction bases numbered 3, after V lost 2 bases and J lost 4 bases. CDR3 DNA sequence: TGTGCCAGCAGCTTAGCCACAGGGGGCACTGAAGCTTTCTTT. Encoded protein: CASSLATGGTEAFF. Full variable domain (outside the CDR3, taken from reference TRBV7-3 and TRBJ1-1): GAGVSQTPSNKVTEKGKYVELRCDPISGHTALYWYRQSLGQGPEFLIYFQGTGAADDSGLPNDRFFAVRPEGSVSTLKIQRTERGDSAVYLCASSLATGGTEAFFGQGTRLTVV.

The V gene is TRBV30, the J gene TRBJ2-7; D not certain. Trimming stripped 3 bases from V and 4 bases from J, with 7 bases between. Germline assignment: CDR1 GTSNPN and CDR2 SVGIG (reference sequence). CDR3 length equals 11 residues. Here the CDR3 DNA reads TGTGCCTGGAGAACGGGTTACGAGCAGTACTTC. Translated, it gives CAWRTGYEQYF.

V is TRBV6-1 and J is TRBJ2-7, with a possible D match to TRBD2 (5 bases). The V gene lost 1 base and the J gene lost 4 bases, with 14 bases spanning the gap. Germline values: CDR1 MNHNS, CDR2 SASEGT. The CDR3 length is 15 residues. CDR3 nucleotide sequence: TGTGCCAGCAGTGAAGGGACTGGCGACGTTTACGAGCAGTACTTC. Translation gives CASSEGTGDVYEQYF.

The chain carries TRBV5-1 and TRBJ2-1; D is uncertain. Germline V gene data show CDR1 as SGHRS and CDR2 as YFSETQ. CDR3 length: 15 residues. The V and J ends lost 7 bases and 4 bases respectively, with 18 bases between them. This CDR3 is CASRTQAGTYNEQFF. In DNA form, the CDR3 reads TGCGCCAGCCGAACCCAGGCAGGCACGTACAATGAGCAGTTCTTC.

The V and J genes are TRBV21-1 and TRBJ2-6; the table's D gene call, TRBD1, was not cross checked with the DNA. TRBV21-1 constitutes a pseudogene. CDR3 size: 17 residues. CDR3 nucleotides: TGTGCCAGCAATATTAGACAGGGCCTCTCTGGGGCCAACGTCCTGACTTTC. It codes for CASNIRQGLSGANVLTF.

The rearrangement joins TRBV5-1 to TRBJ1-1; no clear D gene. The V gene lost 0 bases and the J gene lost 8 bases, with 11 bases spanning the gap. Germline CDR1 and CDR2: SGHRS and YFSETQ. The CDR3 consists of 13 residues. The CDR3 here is CASSLEGPKEAFF. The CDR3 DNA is TGCGCCAGCAGCTTGGAAGGACCCAAGGAAGCTTTCTTT.

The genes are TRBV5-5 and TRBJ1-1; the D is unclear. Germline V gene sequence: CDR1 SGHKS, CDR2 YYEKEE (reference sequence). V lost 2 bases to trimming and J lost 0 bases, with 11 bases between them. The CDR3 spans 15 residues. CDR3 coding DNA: TGTGCCAGCAGCTTCCGGACGGTTGTGAACACTGAAGCTTTCTTT. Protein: CASSFRTVVNTEAFF.

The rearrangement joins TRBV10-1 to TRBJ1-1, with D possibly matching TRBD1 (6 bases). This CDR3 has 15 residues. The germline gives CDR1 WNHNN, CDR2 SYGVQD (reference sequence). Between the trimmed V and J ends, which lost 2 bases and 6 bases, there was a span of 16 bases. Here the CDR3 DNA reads TGCGCCAGCAGTGAGCACAGGGATGCATCGGCTGAAGCTTTCTTT. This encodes CASSEHRDASAEAFF.

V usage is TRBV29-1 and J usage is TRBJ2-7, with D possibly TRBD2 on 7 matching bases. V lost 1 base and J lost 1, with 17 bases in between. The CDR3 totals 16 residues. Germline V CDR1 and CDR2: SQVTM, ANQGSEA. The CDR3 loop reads CSVEGSWAGASYEQYF. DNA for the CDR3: TGCAGCGTTGAAGGGTCCTGGGCGGGGGCATCCTACGAGCAGTACTTC.

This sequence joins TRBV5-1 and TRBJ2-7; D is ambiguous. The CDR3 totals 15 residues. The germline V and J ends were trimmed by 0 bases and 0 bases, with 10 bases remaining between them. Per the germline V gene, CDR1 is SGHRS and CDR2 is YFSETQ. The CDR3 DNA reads TGCGCCAGCAGCTTGGCGTCGGGTATCTCCTACGAGCAGTACTTC. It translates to CASSLASGISYEQYF.

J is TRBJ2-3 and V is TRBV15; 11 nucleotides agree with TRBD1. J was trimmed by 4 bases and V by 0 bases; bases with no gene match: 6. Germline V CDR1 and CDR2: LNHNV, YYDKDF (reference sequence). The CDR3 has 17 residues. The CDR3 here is CATSRDPGQGAADTQYF. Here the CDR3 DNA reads TGTGCCACCAGCAGAGATCCCGGACAGGGGGCGGCAGATACGCAGTATTTT.